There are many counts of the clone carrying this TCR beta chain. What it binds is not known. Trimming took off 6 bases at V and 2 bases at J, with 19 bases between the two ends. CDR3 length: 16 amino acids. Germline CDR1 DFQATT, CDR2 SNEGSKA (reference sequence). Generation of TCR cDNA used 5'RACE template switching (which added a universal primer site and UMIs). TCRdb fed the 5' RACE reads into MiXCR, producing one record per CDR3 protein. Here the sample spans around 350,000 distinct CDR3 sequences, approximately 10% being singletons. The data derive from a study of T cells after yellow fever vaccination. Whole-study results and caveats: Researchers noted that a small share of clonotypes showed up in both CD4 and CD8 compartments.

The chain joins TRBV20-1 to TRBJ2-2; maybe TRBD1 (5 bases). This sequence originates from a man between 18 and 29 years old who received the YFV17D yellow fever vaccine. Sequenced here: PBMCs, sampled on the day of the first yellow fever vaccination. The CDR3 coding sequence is TGCAGTGCCCGAGATGGGGCAGCGTTTAACACCGGGGAGCTGTTTTTT. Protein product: CSARDGAAFNTGELFF.